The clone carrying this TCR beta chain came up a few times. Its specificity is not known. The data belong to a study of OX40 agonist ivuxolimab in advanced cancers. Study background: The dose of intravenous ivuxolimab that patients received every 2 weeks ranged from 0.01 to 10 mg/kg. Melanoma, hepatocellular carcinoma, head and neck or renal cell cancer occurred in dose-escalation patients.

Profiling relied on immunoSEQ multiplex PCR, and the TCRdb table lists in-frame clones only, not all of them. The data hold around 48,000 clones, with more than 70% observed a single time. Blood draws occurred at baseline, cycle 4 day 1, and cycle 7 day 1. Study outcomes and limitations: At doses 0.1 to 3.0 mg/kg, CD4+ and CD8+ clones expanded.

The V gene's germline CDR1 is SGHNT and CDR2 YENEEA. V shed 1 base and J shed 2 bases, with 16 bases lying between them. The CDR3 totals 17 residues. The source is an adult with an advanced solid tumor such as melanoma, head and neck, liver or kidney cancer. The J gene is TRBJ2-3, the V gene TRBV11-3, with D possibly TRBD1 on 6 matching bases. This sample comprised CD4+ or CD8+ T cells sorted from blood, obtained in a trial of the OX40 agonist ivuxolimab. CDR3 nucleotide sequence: TGTGCCAGCAGCTTAGCTTCAGGGGCCGGTGTCACAGATACGCAGTATTTT. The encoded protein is CASSLASGAGVTDTQYF.